Each of the 30 T cell receptor beta chains below was sequenced from the same sample in a study of blood T cell repertoires in COVID-19. Method: immunoSEQ multiplex PCR; TCRdb's copy keeps in-frame clones and lacks some. The sample yields about 150,000 clones, around 83% seen once. The sequenced material came from peripheral blood. The receptors stem from a man in his 70s who had recovered from COVID-19.

V is TRBV5-1 and J is TRBJ2-7; 12 bases fit TRBD2. After removal of 2 bases from V and 4 bases from J, the junction contained 10 bases not matched to a gene. Germline lookup yields CDR1 SGHRS and CDR2 YFSETQ. This CDR3 has 17 amino acids. This CDR3 is CASSLVPTSGSVYEQYF. The CDR3 nucleotides read TGCGCCAGCAGCTTAGTCCCGACTAGCGGGAGCGTGTACGAGCAGTACTTC.

The V call is TRBV21-1, the J call TRBJ2-3; no check of the table's D call, TRBD2, against the DNA was made. TRBV21-1 is reported as a pseudogene. The CDR3 has 16 amino acids. Here the CDR3 reads CASSLGGGKSTDTQYF. The CDR3 coding sequence is TGTGCCAGCAGCCTGGGGGGGGGCAAGAGCACAGATACGCAGTATTTT.

The genes are TRBV20-1 and TRBJ2-7; D call uncertain. Germline lookup yields CDR1 DFQATT and CDR2 SNEGSKA (reference sequence). Deletions cut 5 bases from V and 3 bases from J, with 5 bases between. The CDR3 extends over 10 amino acids. CDR3 coding DNA: TGCAGTGCTCCTAACTACGAGCAGTACTTC. It encodes CSAPNYEQYF.

The chain combines TRBV5-1 with TRBJ1-4; 7 nucleotides align to TRBD1. Germline lookup yields CDR1 SGHRS and CDR2 YFSETQ. V lost 4 bases to trimming and J lost 2 bases; unmatched junction nucleotides: 5. The CDR3 is 15 residues long. The CDR3 protein is CASSIGQATNEKLFF. CDR3 sequence (DNA): TGCGCCAGCAGCATAGGACAGGCCACTAATGAAAAACTGTTTTTT. The full variable domain, in which reference TRBV5-1 and TRBJ1-4 provide the parts outside the CDR3, is KAGVTQTPRYLIKTRGQQVTLSCSPISGHRSVSWYQQTPGQGLQFLFEYFSETQRNKGNFPGRFSGRQFSNSRSEMNVSTLELGDSALYLCASSIGQATNEKLFFGSGTQLSVL.

The CDR3 DNA reads as TGTGCCTCACGTGCTACTTCTAATGAAAAACTGTTTTTT. The encoded protein is CASRATSNEKLFF. The gene calls are TRBV15 and TRBJ1-4; D call uncertain. The CDR3 sequence is 13 residues long. V gave up 11 bases and J gave up 3 bases, with 13 bases separating them. Germline V gene lookup returns CDR1 LNHNV and CDR2 YYDKDF (reference sequence). Looking up the rest from reference TRBV15 and TRBJ1-4 gives the full variable domain: DAMVIQNPRYQVTQFGKPVTLSCSQTLNHNVMYWYQQKSSQAPKLLFHYYDKDFNNEADTPDNFQSRRPNTSFCFLDIRSPGLGDTAMYLCASRATSNEKLFFGSGTQLSVL.

The chain has TRBV6-5 and TRBJ2-2; D may be TRBD2 (5 bases). Trimming removed 4 bases at V and 0 bases at J, with 9 bases between. This CDR3 has 15 residues. Germline-derived CDR1 and CDR2 are MNHEY and SVGAGI. The CDR3, as DNA: TGTGCCAGCAGTTCGAAGAGGGCGAACACCGGGGAGCTGTTTTTT. This codes for CASSSKRANTGELFF.

The chain joins TRBV3-1 (or the pseudogene TRBV3-2) to TRBJ1-6; no definite D call. This CDR3 has 13 residues. Germline loops: CDR1 LGHDT, CDR2 YNNKEL (reference sequence). Trimming left V 3 bases short and J 5 bases short, with 5 bases between. The CDR3 nucleotides read TGTGCCAGCAGCCAGAGGAATAATTCACCCCTCCACTTT. Translated: CASSQRNNSPLHF.

This clone was counted a few times. V and J are TRBV4-1 and TRBJ2-5, with 7 bases aligning to TRBD2. Trimming cost V 3 bases and J 1 base; bases outside gene matches: 5. Germline-derived CDR1 and CDR2 are MGHRA and YSYEKL. The CDR3 consists of 15 residues. CDR3 nucleotide sequence: TGCGCCAGCAGCCAGGGAGCGGGGCTCCAAGAGACCCAGTACTTC. Protein product: CASSQGAGLQETQYF.

The rearrangement joins TRBV11-2 to TRBJ2-7; D perhaps matches TRBD1 (5 bases). CDR3 length equals 13 residues. V was shortened by 1 base and J by 4 bases, with 8 bases between the two germline ends. Germline CDR1 is SGHAT and CDR2 is FQNNGV. The CDR3 DNA reads as TGTGCCAGCAGCTTAGGACAGAAATACGAGCAGTACTTC. Residues: CASSLGQKYEQYF.

This clone was detected only once. J is TRBJ1-6 and V is TRBV28; D is perhaps TRBD1 (6 bases). The CDR3 extends over 15 amino acids. The V end was cut by 8 bases, the J end by 7 bases, with 18 bases between. Germline loops: CDR1 MDHEN, CDR2 SYDVKM. CDR3 bases: TGTGCCAGCGGTAGGGCAGGACAGATCAATTCACCCCTCCACTTT. Translated: CASGRAGQINSPLHF. The full variable domain, with the rest looked up from reference TRBV28 and TRBJ1-6, is DVKVTQSSRYLVKRTGEKVFLECVQDMDHENMFWYRQDPGLGLRLIYFSYDVKMKEKGDIPEGYSVSREKKERFSLILESASTNQTSMYLCASGRAGQINSPLHFGNGTRLTVT.

The V gene is TRBV6-5, the J gene TRBJ1-5, with TRBD1 identical over 7 bases. The trim removed 8 bases at V and 2 bases at J, leaving 6 bases unmatched. The V gene's germline CDR1 is MNHEY and CDR2 SVGAGI. This CDR3 is 14 amino acids long. CDR3 sequence reads: CASEPTGGNQPQHF. For the CDR3, the DNA is TGTGCCAGCGAACCAACAGGGGGCAATCAGCCCCAGCATTTT.

This chain links TRBV19 with TRBJ2-7, with D unresolved. The CDR3 consists of 15 residues. Germline V lookup: CDR1 LNHDA, CDR2 SQIVND (reference sequence). With 5 bases removed from V and 0 bases from J, the gap between germline ends came to 14 bases. CDR3 coding DNA: TGTGCCAGTAGTCCGTCCATCGGGTACTCCTACGAGCAGTACTTC. Translation: CASSPSIGYSYEQYF.

This rearrangement joins TRBV28 to TRBJ2-7, with 11 positions matching TRBD1. The germline V gene encodes CDR1 MDHEN and CDR2 SYDVKM. The length of the CDR3 is 15 residues. Trimming at V came to 5 bases and at J to 7 bases, leaving 10 bases not matched to a gene. CDR3 coding DNA: TGTGCCAGCAGTACCGGGGGACAGGGGGTCGGGGAGCAGTACTTC. The encoded protein is CASSTGGQGVGEQYF.

The V call is TRBV4-2, the J call TRBJ2-2; 10 bases agree with TRBD2. Germline V lookup: CDR1 LGHNA, CDR2 YNFKEQ. The CDR3 consists of 19 residues. V lost 0 bases and J lost 4; bases outside the gene matches: 11. The CDR3 DNA is TGTGCCAGCAGCCAAGACCCCCGTCTAGCGGGAGTTAGCACCGGGGAGCTGTTTTTT. It yields the protein CASSQDPRLAGVSTGELFF.

The rearrangement links TRBV21-1 to TRBJ2-3; the table's D gene call, TRBD2, was not cross checked with the DNA. TRBV21-1 is annotated as a pseudogene. This CDR3 contains 16 residues. The CDR3 here is CASSIKLAGVSDTQYF. The CDR3 nucleotides are TGTGCCAGCAGCATAAAGCTAGCGGGAGTGTCAGATACGCAGTATTTT.

The chain has TRBV11-2 and TRBJ2-2, with D possibly being TRBD1 (6 bases). Germline CDR1 and CDR2: SGHAT and FQNNGV. Trimming pared 4 bases from V and 3 bases from J, leaving 9 bases between. CDR3 length: 14 residues. CDR3 DNA: TGTGCCAGCAGCTCGCAGGGGTACACCGGGGAGCTGTTTTTT. Translating it yields CASSSQGYTGELFF.

This clone has more than one count but fewer than ten. The V and J genes are TRBV5-1 and TRBJ2-5, with TRBD1 identical over 8 bases. There are 15 residues in the CDR3. V was pared by 4 bases and J by 0 bases, with 5 bases of the junction left unmatched. Germline V gene lookup returns CDR1 SGHRS and CDR2 YFSETQ. Written as DNA, the CDR3 is TGCGCCAGCAGCGTTGGGACAGGAAACCAAGAGACCCAGTACTTC. Its protein product is CASSVGTGNQETQYF.

This chain uses TRBV7-9 with TRBJ2-1; no firm D call. With 3 bases removed from V and 5 bases from J, the gap between germline ends came to 8 bases. The germline CDR1 and CDR2 sequences are SEHNR and FQNEAQ (reference sequence). This CDR3 is 13 amino acids long. CDR3 sequence reads: CASSFPSHNEQFF. The CDR3 DNA reads as TGTGCCAGCAGCTTTCCCAGTCACAATGAGCAGTTCTTC.

The chain combines TRBV28 with TRBJ2-3, with 8 bases fitting TRBD1. Germline V gene lookup returns CDR1 MDHEN and CDR2 SYDVKM. V shed 6 bases and J 3 bases; nucleotides not matched to a gene: 8. This CDR3 has 15 amino acids. CDR3 nucleotides: TGTGCCAGCAGCTCCGTGGACAGGGTGACAGATACGCAGTATTTT. Translated: CASSSVDRVTDTQYF.

V gene TRBV7-2 combines with J gene TRBJ1-6; TRBD1 aligns across 7 bases. After removal of 5 bases from V and 9 bases from J, the junction contained 7 bases not matched to a gene. Germline V gene lookup returns CDR1 SGHTA and CDR2 FQGNSA. This CDR3 comprises 14 residues. This chain's CDR3 is CASSHGQASSPLHF. The CDR3, as DNA: TGTGCCAGCAGCCACGGACAGGCTAGTTCACCCCTCCACTTT. Combining the CDR3 with reference TRBV7-2 and TRBJ1-6 gives the whole variable domain GAGVSQSPSNKVTEKGKDVELRCDPISGHTALYWYRQSLGQGLEFLIYFQGNSAPDKSGLPSDRFSAERTGGSVSTLTIQRTQQEDSAVYLCASSHGQASSPLHFGNGTRLTVT.

V and J are TRBV5-1 and TRBJ2-2, with 12 bases identical to TRBD1. This CDR3 contains 15 residues. The germline V gene encodes CDR1 SGHRS and CDR2 YFSETQ. After removal of 4 bases from V and 10 bases from J, the junction contained 8 bases not matched to a gene. CDR3 DNA: TGCGCCAGCAGCCAGGGGACAGGGGGCTTCGAGGAGCTGTTTTTT. Its translation is CASSQGTGGFEELFF.

Written as DNA, the CDR3 is TGTGCCAGCAGTTTAAGGGGGAGTGAGCAGTACTTC. This gives the protein CASSLRGSEQYF. This chain uses TRBV28 with TRBJ2-7; perhaps TRBD1 as D (6 bases). The V gene lost 2 bases and the J gene lost 7 bases, with 9 bases spanning the gap. This CDR3 comprises 12 residues. Germline lookup yields CDR1 MDHEN and CDR2 SYDVKM.

The gene calls are TRBV4-3 and TRBJ2-1, with a possible D match to TRBD2 (5 bases). This CDR3 region has 18 residues. Trimming removed 0 bases from V and 0 bases from J, with 15 bases in between. Per the germline V gene, CDR1 is LGHNA and CDR2 is YSLEER. The chain's CDR3 is CASSQEPYAGSSYNEQFF. The CDR3 coding sequence is TGCGCCAGCAGCCAAGAACCTTATGCGGGTAGCTCCTACAATGAGCAGTTCTTC.

V usage is TRBV11-3 and J usage is TRBJ2-1; D gene uncertain. Germline V gene data show CDR1 as SGHNT and CDR2 as YENEEA. Trimming stripped 5 bases from V and 6 bases from J, with 14 bases between. The CDR3 is 14 residues long. The CDR3 region has the DNA TGTGCCAGCAGCCCCCTCGCGAGGAGCAATGAGCAGTTCTTC. Translating it yields CASSPLARSNEQFF.

The gene calls are TRBV10-3 and TRBJ2-7, with D perhaps matching TRBD2 (5 bases). This CDR3 has 16 amino acids. From germline, CDR1 is ENHRY and CDR2 SYGVKD. The V gene lost 0 bases and the J gene lost 5 bases, with 17 bases spanning the gap. CDR3 protein: CAISESSADLRDEQYF. The CDR3 DNA sequence: TGTGCCATCAGTGAGTCTTCGGCGGACCTGCGGGACGAGCAGTACTTC.

This clone has more than one count but fewer than ten. As DNA, the CDR3 is TGTGCCAGCAGCCCTGACAGGGATAGGCGGAACACTGAAGCTTTCTTT. This codes for CASSPDRDRRNTEAFF. The chain couples TRBV9 to TRBJ1-1, with 7 bases matching TRBD1. There are 16 residues in the CDR3. V dropped 4 bases and J dropped 1; count of bases not matched to a gene: 10. CDR1 and CDR2 from the germline V gene are SGDLS and YYNGEE.

This sequence joins TRBV7-8 and TRBJ1-5, with 8 bases identical to TRBD1. The germline gives CDR1 SGHVS, CDR2 FQNEAQ. CDR3 size: 16 residues. With 5 bases clipped from V and 5 bases from J, the junction kept 11 bases outside the gene matches. The CDR3 loop is CASSETRDRLYQPQHF. The CDR3 bases are TGTGCCAGCAGCGAAACCAGGGACAGGCTGTATCAGCCCCAGCATTTT.

The rearrangement uses TRBV6-5 and TRBJ2-6; D possibly corresponds to TRBD2 (6 bases). The germline CDR1 and CDR2 sequences are MNHEY and SVGAGI. V was trimmed by 1 base and J by 4 bases, leaving 11 bases between them. The CDR3 covers 16 residues. The chain's CDR3 is CASSYYLRGGANVLTF. The CDR3 coding sequence is TGTGCCAGCAGTTACTACCTCCGGGGGGGGGCCAACGTCCTGACTTTC.

Only a few counts were recorded for this clone. The CDR3 nucleotides are TGTGCCAGCAGCTTAGGGACAGGGCGCCCCTACGAGCAGTACTTC. Protein: CASSLGTGRPYEQYF. The gene calls are TRBV7-6 and TRBJ2-7, with TRBD1 identical over 8 bases. Germline V gene lookup returns CDR1 SGHVS and CDR2 FNYEAQ. This CDR3 is 15 amino acids long. Trimming at V came to 1 base and at J to 2 bases, leaving 4 bases not matched to a gene.

The V call is TRBV9, the J call TRBJ2-5; D is uncertain. The ends were cut back, 4 bases at V and 1 base at J, with 17 bases in the middle. CDR1 is SGDLS, CDR2 YYNGEE, per germline. The CDR3 spans 16 residues. CDR3 sequence: CASSLRWADRQETQYF. CDR3 DNA sequence: TGTGCCAGCAGCCTCAGGTGGGCAGACCGCCAAGAGACCCAGTACTTC.